These 14 T cell receptor beta chains share one sample of origin, sequenced in a study of T cell changes during pregnancy in multiple sclerosis (dated by TCRdb to the late 2010s). Library creation used the immunoSEQ multiplex PCR assay. Entries here come from immuneACCESS through TCRdb and include only in-frame sequences with V and J called. Some clones fail to appear in such tables; in the studies checked, an unresolved V gene covers under half of the shortfall, and the cause of the remainder is unknown. The table for this sample lists 83,000 or so clones; 90% to 95% of them were counted only once. The top ten hold approximately 1.7% of the sample. Material: peripheral blood, obtained after pregnancy. These receptors all stem from a female donor in good health, enrolled as a control in a pregnancy study.

J is TRBJ2-5 and V is TRBV18; a possible D gene is TRBD2 (5 bases). The CDR3 is 13 residues long. Germline CDR1 is KGHSH and CDR2 is LQKENI. V was trimmed by 3 bases and J by 2 bases, leaving 7 bases between them. CDR3 sequence (DNA): TGTGCCAGCTCACCCGGGGTTCAAGAGACCCAGTACTTC. Its protein product is CASSPGVQETQYF.

V and J are TRBV6-1 and TRBJ2-4; 7 bases are shared with TRBD2. Per germline, CDR1 MNHNS and CDR2 SASEGT. V dropped 5 bases and J dropped 8; count of bases not matched to a gene: 3. The CDR3 contains 12 residues. CDR3 nucleotides: TGTGCCAGCAGTACAAGCGGGGACATTCAGTACTTC. Translated, it gives CASSTSGDIQYF.

This chain uses TRBV19 with TRBJ2-5, with TRBD2 matching 7 bases. The CDR3 extends over 13 amino acids. Unmatched junction bases numbered 6, after V lost 6 bases and J lost 5 bases. Looked up from germline, CDR1 is LNHDA and CDR2 is SQIVND (reference sequence). The CDR3 protein is CASSWGGTETQYF. The CDR3 bases are TGTGCCAGTAGCTGGGGGGGAACGGAGACCCAGTACTTC.

The chain uses TRBV11-1 and TRBJ1-5, with D unclear. The germline V gene encodes CDR1 SGHAT and CDR2 FQDESV (reference sequence). The CDR3 loop spans 10 amino acids. Trimming shortened V by 8 bases and J by 5 bases, and 4 bases separated the two germline ends. The CDR3 region has the DNA TGTGCCAGCCACTATCAGCCCCAGCATTTT. Translation gives CASHYQPQHF.

Here the CDR3 reads CASSPEREMYEQYF. Here the CDR3 DNA reads TGTGCCAGCAGCCCTGAGCGGGAGATGTACGAGCAGTACTTC. V is TRBV4-2 and J is TRBJ2-7; 8 bases agree with TRBD2. Trimming cost V 4 bases and J 4 bases; bases outside gene matches: 6. CDR3 size: 14 residues. CDR1 and CDR2 from the germline V gene are LGHNA and YNFKEQ.

The chain uses TRBV27 and TRBJ2-1, with D perhaps matching TRBD2 (5 bases). V lost 5 bases, J lost 4 bases, and 18 bases lay in between. The CDR3 has 16 residues. In germline, CDR1 is MNHEY, CDR2 SMNVEV (reference sequence). CDR3 sequence reads: CASSPRDSEMYNEQFF. The CDR3 region has the DNA TGTGCCAGCAGTCCCCGGGATAGCGAAATGTACAATGAGCAGTTCTTC.

This sequence joins TRBV4-2 and TRBJ2-7, with D uncertain. Germline V gene data show CDR1 as LGHNA and CDR2 as YNFKEQ. Trimming removed 0 bases from V and 1 base from J, with 10 bases in between. The CDR3 sequence is 15 residues long. The CDR3 DNA reads as TGTGCCAGCAGCCAAGATAATCAGATATCCTACGAGCAGTACTTC. It codes for CASSQDNQISYEQYF.

The chain links TRBV4-2 to TRBJ2-2; 10 bases align to TRBD2. The ends lost 1 base at V and 6 bases at J; junction bases unmatched: 5. The CDR3 runs to 16 residues. Germline CDR1 is LGHNA and CDR2 is YNFKEQ. CDR3 nucleotide sequence: TGTGCCAGCAGCCAAGTTGGGCTAGCGGGAGCCGGGGAGCTGTTTTTT. The encoded protein is CASSQVGLAGAGELFF.

This clone has only one observation. The CDR3 region has the DNA TGTGCCAGCAGTGAATTGACAGTCCAAGAGACCCAGTACTTC. Translation gives CASSELTVQETQYF. The chain carries TRBV2 and TRBJ2-5; tentatively, D is TRBD1 (5 bases). This CDR3 has 14 amino acids. V gave up 2 bases and J gave up 1 base, with 8 bases separating them. Germline V gives CDR1 SNHLY, CDR2 FYNNEI.

V usage is TRBV29-1 and J usage is TRBJ2-1, with unresolved D. V lost 4 bases and J lost 4, with 11 bases in between. Germline V gives CDR1 SQVTM, CDR2 ANQGSEA. The CDR3 runs 13 residues. CDR3 in amino acids: CSVVAALYNEQFF. CDR3 DNA sequence: TGCAGCGTTGTGGCGGCCCTTTACAATGAGCAGTTCTTC.

This chain connects TRBV6-6 to TRBJ2-1; possibly TRBD1 for D (6 bases). Germline CDR1 reads MNHNY; CDR2 reads SVGAGI (reference sequence). The CDR3 has 15 residues. V lost 0 bases and J lost 7, with 13 bases in between. The CDR3: CASSYSSGGGNEQFF. CDR3 DNA sequence: TGTGCCAGCAGTTACTCTTCTGGGGGCGGGAATGAGCAGTTCTTC.

This clone was seen a few times. The V and J genes are TRBV19 and TRBJ1-2; D is uncertain. The CDR3 is 14 amino acids. The V and J ends lost 8 bases and 3 bases respectively, with 16 bases between them. Germline V CDR1 and CDR2: LNHDA, SQIVND (reference sequence). Written as DNA, the CDR3 is TGTGCCAGTCGTAGGGCAGGCCCAGACTATGGCTACACCTTC. Protein sequence: CASRRAGPDYGYTF.

The J gene is TRBJ2-1, the V gene TRBV5-4, with 11 bases fitting TRBD1. Unmatched junction bases numbered 4, after V lost 3 bases and J lost 5 bases. This CDR3 contains 15 residues. Germline V gene data show CDR1 as SGHNT and CDR2 as YYREEE (reference sequence). CDR3 protein: CASSWDRGDDNEQFF. CDR3 nucleotides: TGTGCCAGCAGCTGGGACAGGGGGGACGACAATGAGCAGTTCTTC. Based on the CDR3 plus reference TRBV5-4 and TRBJ2-1, the full variable domain is ETGVTQSPTHLIKTRGQQVTLRCSSQSGHNTVSWYQQALGQGPQFIFQYYREEENGRGNFPPRFSGLQFPNYSSELNVNALELDDSALYLCASSWDRGDDNEQFFGPGTRLTVL.

This clone has only one observation. The chain uses TRBV11-3 and TRBJ1-1; D may be TRBD1 (5 bases). V dropped 8 bases and J dropped 3 bases, with 13 bases sitting between them. The germline gives CDR1 SGHNT, CDR2 YENEEA. This CDR3 contains 13 residues. The CDR3 loop reads CASSFGGHTEAFF. The DNA of the CDR3 is TGTGCCAGCTCCTTCGGGGGTCACACTGAAGCTTTCTTT.